This T cell receptor (beta chain) was captured in a study of blood T cell repertoires in COVID-19. The germline V gene encodes CDR1 SGHTA and CDR2 FQGNSA. This CDR3 has 14 amino acids. Note on this clone: Mismatch with germline at one junction end may stem from a read error.

The protocol was immunoSEQ multiplex PCR, while the TCRdb copy is restricted to in-frame clones and leaves out a portion. Among 130,000 to 150,000 clones, almost 85% were seen once, and the ten largest hold about 16%. The receptor's source is a human donor with acute or convalescent COVID-19. The donor label of this sample is uncertain. The sample taken for sequencing was peripheral blood. The chain carries TRBV7-2 and TRBJ1-1, with 9 bases identical to TRBD1. The CDR3 DNA is TGTGCCAGCAGATTAGGACAGGGGAGCACTGAAGCTTTCTTT. Residues: CASRLGQGSTEAFF.